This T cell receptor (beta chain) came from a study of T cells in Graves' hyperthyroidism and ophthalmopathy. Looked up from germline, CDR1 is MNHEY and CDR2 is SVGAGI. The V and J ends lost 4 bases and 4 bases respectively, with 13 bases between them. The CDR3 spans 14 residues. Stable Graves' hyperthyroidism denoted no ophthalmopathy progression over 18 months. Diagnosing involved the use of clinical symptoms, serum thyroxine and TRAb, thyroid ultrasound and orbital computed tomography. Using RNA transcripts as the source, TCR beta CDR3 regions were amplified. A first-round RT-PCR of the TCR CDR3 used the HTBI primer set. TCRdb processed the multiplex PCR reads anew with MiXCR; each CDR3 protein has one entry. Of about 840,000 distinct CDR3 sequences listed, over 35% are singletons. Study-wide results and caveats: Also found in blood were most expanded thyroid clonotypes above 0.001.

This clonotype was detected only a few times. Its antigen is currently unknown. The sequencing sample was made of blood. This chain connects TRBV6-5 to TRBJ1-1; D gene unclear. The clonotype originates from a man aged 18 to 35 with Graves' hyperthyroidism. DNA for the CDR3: TGTGCCAGCAGTTCATCCAATTTAGGCACTGAAGCTTTCTTT. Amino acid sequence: CASSSSNLGTEAFF.